One sample yielded the 18 T cell receptor beta chains listed below, sequenced in a study of Ad26.COV2.S vaccination and SARS-CoV-2 variants. Documented treatment: roughly 20 received Ad26.COV2.S at low or high dose, single or two shots; roughly five received placebo; per-sample allocation not given. Samples were taken on day 63 after the first vaccine or placebo injection. Clones were read by immunoSEQ multiplex PCR, and TCRdb kept only the in-frame ones, dropping some. This sample has 350,000 to 550,000 clones, with roughly 87% found just once. Sequencing was performed on peripheral blood, taken in a trial of Ad26.COV2.S vaccine versus placebo. The receptors stem from a person aged 18-65 years who received the Ad26.COV2.S COVID-19 vaccine or a placebo.

The rearrangement joins TRBV19 to TRBJ1-1, with D possibly TRBD1 on 6 matching bases. CDR3 length: 16 residues. Looked up from germline, CDR1 is LNHDA and CDR2 is SQIVND (reference sequence). The ends were cut back, 2 bases at V and 3 bases at J, with 16 bases in the middle. In DNA, the CDR3 is TGTGCCAGTAGTATAATTACAGGGCGAGGGTACACTGAAGCTTTCTTT. Translation gives CASSIITGRGYTEAFF.

This clone was observed a few times. The chain recombines TRBV5-1 with TRBJ1-4, with D perhaps matching TRBD1 (6 bases). Trimming took 1 base from V and 8 from J, leaving 15 bases between them. The CDR3 loop spans 15 amino acids. Per the germline V gene, CDR1 is SGHRS and CDR2 is YFSETQ. CDR3 loop: CASSLYRDDNEKLFF. In DNA, the CDR3 is TGCGCCAGCAGCTTGTACAGGGACGATAACGAAAAACTGTTTTTT.

The rearrangement uses TRBV29-1 and TRBJ2-7; no clear D. The V end lost 6 bases, the J end lost 0 bases, and 12 bases lay between the germline ends. CDR3 length: 13 amino acids. The germline V gene encodes CDR1 SQVTM and CDR2 ANQGSEA. The CDR3 nucleotides are TGCAGCGTGCGGACGGTTAGCTCCTACGAGCAGTACTTC. This sequence encodes CSVRTVSSYEQYF.

The chain employs TRBV2 and TRBJ1-4; 7 bases fit TRBD1. The V gene's germline CDR1 is SNHLY and CDR2 FYNNEI. This CDR3 has 13 amino acids. V lost 9 bases, J lost 7 bases, and 8 bases stayed unmatched. The chain's CDR3 is CASKGARTEKLFF. The CDR3 coding sequence is TGTGCCAGTAAGGGGGCGCGGACTGAAAAACTGTTTTTT.

The chain has TRBV29-1 and TRBJ2-1, with D hard to call. This CDR3 region has 13 residues. Per the germline V gene, CDR1 is SQVTM and CDR2 is ANQGSEA. Trimming shortened V by 4 bases and J by 3 bases, and 10 bases separated the two germline ends. CDR3 coding DNA: TGCAGCGTTGCGGGTAGGTACTACAATGAGCAGTTCTTC. It encodes CSVAGRYYNEQFF.

The chain employs TRBV30 and TRBJ1-3, with D uncertain. The germline V gene has CDR1 GTSNPN and CDR2 SVGIG (reference sequence). Trimming stripped 3 bases from V and 0 bases from J, with 12 bases between. This CDR3 contains 15 residues. CDR3 nucleotides: TGTGCCTGGAGCTTCTGGGCGGACTCTGGAAACACCATATATTTT. Protein product: CAWSFWADSGNTIYF. Full variable domain (outside the CDR3, taken from reference TRBV30 and TRBJ1-3): SQTIHQWPATLVQPVGSPLSLECTVEGTSNPNLYWYRQAAGRGLQLLFYSVGIGQISSEVPQNLSASRPQDRQFILSSKKLLLSDSGFYLCAWSFWADSGNTIYFGEGSWLTVV.

The chain is built from TRBV5-5 and TRBJ1-5, with D unresolved. The V end lost 1 base, the J end lost 5 bases, and 7 bases lay between the germline ends. CDR3 size: 13 residues. Germline V gene sequence: CDR1 SGHKS, CDR2 YYEKEE (reference sequence). The CDR3 DNA sequence: TGTGCCAGCAGCTTGTGGGCCGATCAGCCCCAGCATTTT. It encodes CASSLWADQPQHF.

The table lists this clone with a few counts. The chain recombines TRBV5-1 with TRBJ1-6; tentative D call: TRBD1 (5 bases). This CDR3 comprises 15 residues. V gave up 0 bases and J gave up 7 bases, with 11 bases separating them. The V gene's germline CDR1 is SGHRS and CDR2 YFSETQ. DNA for the CDR3: TGCGCCAGCAGCTTGGGACAGCGGCGCAATTCACCCCTCCACTTT. Amino acids: CASSLGQRRNSPLHF.

This clone was picked up one time. The chain employs TRBV13 and TRBJ2-1; the D is unclear. Germline-derived CDR1 and CDR2 are PRHDT and FYEKMQ (reference sequence). CDR3 size: 12 residues. Trimming took off 3 bases at V and 5 bases at J, with 5 bases between the two ends. DNA of the CDR3: TGTGCCAGCAGCTTTCTGCACAATGAGCAGTTCTTC. This translates into CASSFLHNEQFF.

The chain has TRBV18 and TRBJ2-1, with D uncertain. Germline V gene sequence: CDR1 KGHSH, CDR2 LQKENI. The V gene lost 2 bases and the J gene lost 0 bases, with 5 bases spanning the gap. The CDR3 sequence is 14 residues long. CDR3 nucleotides: TGTGCCAGCTCACCAGACATCTCCTACAATGAGCAGTTCTTC. Translating it yields CASSPDISYNEQFF. Full variable domain (outside the CDR3, taken from reference TRBV18 and TRBJ2-1): NAGVMQNPRHLVRRRGQEARLRCSPMKGHSHVYWYRQLPEEGLKFMVYLQKENIIDESGMPKERFSAEFPKEGPSILRIQQVVRGDSAAYFCASSPDISYNEQFFGPGTRLTVL.

The chain employs TRBV5-1 and TRBJ1-1; D uncertain. This CDR3 spans 13 amino acids. Germline CDR1 and CDR2: SGHRS and YFSETQ. With 4 bases removed from V and 3 bases from J, the gap between germline ends came to 10 bases. CDR3 sequence (DNA): TGCGCCAGCAGCATAGGACTTGACACTGAAGCTTTCTTT. Amino acid sequence: CASSIGLDTEAFF.

V and J are TRBV4-1 and TRBJ1-4; D is uncertain. The CDR3 covers 15 residues. Per the germline V gene, CDR1 is MGHRA and CDR2 is YSYEKL. Trimming left V 0 bases short and J 7 bases short, with 12 bases between. CDR3: CASSQEGGGSEKLFF. In DNA form, the CDR3 reads TGCGCCAGCAGCCAAGAAGGTGGCGGGAGTGAAAAACTGTTTTTT.

The chain links TRBV4-3 to TRBJ2-1, with TRBD2 as a possible D gene (6 bases). V shed 0 bases and J shed 4 bases, with 13 bases lying between them. The CDR3 loop spans 16 amino acids. Per germline, CDR1 LGHNA and CDR2 YSLEER. CDR3 nucleotide sequence: TGCGCCAGCAGCCAAGATGGGCGGGGCCTGTACAATGAGCAGTTCTTC. Protein product: CASSQDGRGLYNEQFF.

The CDR3 is CASSVGPRTDGIGDAEAFF. The CDR3 DNA reads TGTGCCAGCAGCGTAGGCCCACGGACTGATGGGATTGGGGATGCTGAAGCTTTCTTT. The chain recombines TRBV9 with TRBJ1-1; D uncertain. This CDR3 has 19 residues. Trimming removed 0 bases at V and 6 bases at J, with 27 bases between. CDR1 is SGDLS, CDR2 YYNGEE, per germline.

This chain joins TRBV11-3 and TRBJ2-5; TRBD1 aligns across 8 bases. CDR1 is SGHNT, CDR2 YENEEA, per germline. V trimming: 5 bases; J trimming: 1 base; junction bases outside the gene matches: 9. CDR3 length equals 16 residues. CDR3 in DNA: TGTGCCAGCAGCCCAAGACAGGGGTTCTTCCAAGAGACCCAGTACTTC. Protein: CASSPRQGFFQETQYF.

The chain joins TRBV11-3 to TRBJ2-3; perhaps TRBD2 as D (6 bases). With 4 bases removed from V and 1 base from J, the gap between germline ends came to 15 bases. CDR1 SGHNT and CDR2 YENEEA come from the germline V gene. The CDR3 loop spans 16 amino acids. The DNA for the CDR3 is TGTGCCAGCAGCTCCTCCCCGGGAGTGCGCACAGATACGCAGTATTTT. This sequence encodes CASSSSPGVRTDTQYF.

The chain combines TRBV19 with TRBJ2-7, with 9 bases lining up with TRBD1. In germline, CDR1 is LNHDA, CDR2 SQIVND (reference sequence). The junction had 2 bases not matched to a gene; V was cut back by 3 bases and J by 2 bases. The CDR3 is made up of 14 amino acids. CDR3: CASSIWTGAYEQYF. The CDR3 coding sequence is TGTGCCAGTAGTATCTGGACAGGGGCCTACGAGCAGTACTTC.

V and J are TRBV5-5 and TRBJ1-2; D unclear. This CDR3 comprises 13 residues. Germline loops: CDR1 SGHKS, CDR2 YYEKEE (reference sequence). The germline V and J ends were trimmed by 0 bases and 2 bases, with 5 bases remaining between them. The CDR3 DNA reads TGTGCCAGCAGCTTGGCTGGGAACTATGGCTACACCTTC. It is translated as CASSLAGNYGYTF.